This entry lists 32 T cell receptor beta chains sequenced from one sample in a study of immune evolution from preneoplasia to lung adenocarcinoma. TCRdb's table, derived via immunoSEQ multiplex PCR, lists solely in-frame clones and lacks some. The sample has about 10,000 clones, about three quarters seen once. Sequencing was carried out using FFPE minimally invasive lung adenocarcinoma tissue. The origin of the receptors is a person in their 70s with lung adenocarcinoma. Some clones in this sample may be carry-over from other donors' samples.

This chain links TRBV19 with TRBJ1-5; D is perhaps TRBD1 (6 bases). Germline V gene lookup returns CDR1 LNHDA and CDR2 SQIVND (reference sequence). V lost 6 bases and J lost 2, with 14 bases in between. The CDR3 sequence is 15 residues long. CDR3 DNA: TGTGCCAGTAGAAGACAGGAGGGAGGCAATCAGCCCCAGCATTTT. Protein product: CASRRQEGGNQPQHF. The variable domain in full, with the rest retrieved from reference TRBV19 and TRBJ1-5, is DGGITQSPKYLFRKEGQNVTLSCEQNLNHDAMYWYRQDPGQGLRLIYYSQIVNDFQKGDIAEGYSVSREKKESFPLTVTSAQKNPTAFYLCASRRQEGGNQPQHFGDGTRLSIL.

The V and J genes are TRBV7-8 and TRBJ2-5, with no clear D. Germline CDR1 SGHVS, CDR2 FQNEAQ. The CDR3 has 11 amino acids. Trimming pared 4 bases from V and 7 bases from J, leaving 7 bases between. CDR3 DNA: TGTGCCAGCAGCTCCGACGGGACCCAGTACTTC. The encoded protein is CASSSDGTQYF.

The chain recombines TRBV19 with TRBJ1-2, with D unclear. In germline, CDR1 is LNHDA, CDR2 SQIVND (reference sequence). The CDR3 consists of 11 residues. Deletions cut 7 bases from V and 8 bases from J, with 11 bases between. The CDR3 sequence: CASIKNGGYTF. CDR3 sequence (DNA): TGTGCCAGTATCAAGAATGGGGGCTACACCTTC.

The DNA of the CDR3 is TGTGCCAGCAGCTTATGGGACAGGGGAACGAACACTGAAGCTTTCTTT. Amino acids: CASSLWDRGTNTEAFF. V gene TRBV7-8 combines with J gene TRBJ1-1, with 10 bases matching TRBD1. CDR1 and CDR2 from the germline V gene are SGHVS and FQNEAQ. The CDR3 has 16 amino acids. Germline trimming cut 2 bases from V and 1 base from J; bases unmatched to any gene: 4. The entire variable domain, with the rest obtained from reference TRBV7-8 and TRBJ1-1, is as follows: GAGVSQSPRYKVAKRGQDVALRCDPISGHVSLFWYQQALGQGPEFLTYFQNEAQLDKSGLPSDRFFAERPEGSVSTLKIQRTQQEDSAVYLCASSLWDRGTNTEAFFGQGTRLTVV.

The chain combines TRBV5-1 with TRBJ2-1; TRBD1 is a possible D gene (6 bases). V was trimmed by 6 bases and J by 7 bases, leaving 11 bases between them. The CDR3 spans 12 residues. Germline-derived CDR1 and CDR2 are SGHRS and YFSETQ. Here the CDR3 reads CASNPGENEQFF. Here the CDR3 DNA reads TGCGCCAGCAATCCAGGGGAGAATGAGCAGTTCTTC.

The CDR3 region has the DNA TGTGCCAGCAGCGTACCCGGGACGGAGACTTACAATGAGCAGTTCTTC. Its protein product is CASSVPGTETYNEQFF. The chain joins TRBV5-4 to TRBJ2-1; perhaps D is TRBD1 or TRBD2 (5 bases each). The V gene lost 4 bases and the J gene lost 4 bases, with 18 bases spanning the gap. This CDR3 has 16 amino acids. CDR1 SGHNT and CDR2 YYREEE come from the germline V gene (reference sequence). Variable domain in full (rest from reference TRBV5-4 and TRBJ2-1): ETGVTQSPTHLIKTRGQQVTLRCSSQSGHNTVSWYQQALGQGPQFIFQYYREEENGRGNFPPRFSGLQFPNYSSELNVNALELDDSALYLCASSVPGTETYNEQFFGPGTRLTVL.

The chain is built from TRBV30 and TRBJ1-1; D possibly corresponds to TRBD1 (6 bases). This CDR3 has 13 residues. Germline CDR1 is GTSNPN and CDR2 is SVGIG (reference sequence). V was shortened by 0 bases and J by 7 bases, with 12 bases between the two germline ends. The CDR3 protein is CAWSVGGTIEAFF. Here the CDR3 DNA reads TGTGCCTGGAGTGTAGGGGGGACCATTGAAGCTTTCTTT.

About this clone itself: This same CDR3 is encoded by further DNA sequences in the sample. The rearrangement uses TRBV28 and TRBJ2-5; D is perhaps TRBD2 (5 bases). From germline, CDR1 is MDHEN and CDR2 SYDVKM. This CDR3 is built from 13 residues. Trimming took 2 bases from V and 5 from J, leaving 9 bases between them. CDR3 loop: CASSLAGGETQYF. The CDR3 coding sequence is TGTGCCAGCAGTTTAGCGGGTGGGGAGACCCAGTACTTC.

About this clone: Other DNA sequences within the sample encode an identical CDR3. The J gene is TRBJ2-7, the V gene TRBV5-1, with D hard to call. The CDR3 is 14 amino acids. In germline, CDR1 is SGHRS, CDR2 YFSETQ. V was clipped by 1 base and J by 4 bases, with 12 bases between them. CDR3 coding DNA: TGCGCCAGCAGCTTGATCGGATCGGAGTACGAGCAGTACTTC. This translates into CASSLIGSEYEQYF.

The rearrangement links TRBV19 to TRBJ1-5; 8 nucleotides agree with TRBD1. The CDR3 is 13 amino acids. CDR1 is LNHDA and CDR2 is SQIVND in the germline V gene (reference sequence). The J segment lost 7 bases and the V segment lost 7 bases, leaving 6 bases of the junction unmatched. DNA of the CDR3: TGTGCCAGTACCCGACAGGGGAAACAGCCCCAGCATTTT. Translation gives CASTRQGKQPQHF.

This chain joins TRBV5-4 and TRBJ1-1; perhaps TRBD1 as D (5 bases). The V gene lost 2 bases and the J gene lost 3 bases, with 14 bases spanning the gap. Germline CDR1 and CDR2: SGHNT and YYREEE (reference sequence). This CDR3 is built from 15 residues. The CDR3 DNA follows: TGTGCCAGCAGCTTCAGGGTCAAGGCTCACACTGAAGCTTTCTTT. It specifies CASSFRVKAHTEAFF.

This clone was counted only a few times. CDR3: CASSFGGNQPQHF. Here the CDR3 DNA reads TGCGCCAGCAGCTTTGGGGGGAATCAGCCCCAGCATTTT. The chain links TRBV5-1 to TRBJ1-5; tentative D call: TRBD1 (5 bases). From germline, CDR1 is SGHRS and CDR2 YFSETQ. The CDR3 has 13 amino acids. V was trimmed by 2 bases and J by 4 bases, leaving 7 bases between them.

The J gene is TRBJ2-3, the V gene TRBV19; D possibly matches TRBD1 or TRBD2 (5 bases each). Trimming cost V 3 bases and J 3 bases, with 16 bases left between them. Looked up from germline, CDR1 is LNHDA and CDR2 is SQIVND (reference sequence). The CDR3 sequence is 16 residues long. Written as DNA, the CDR3 is TGTGCCAGTAGTATCTTGGGACGCTCCACGACAGATACGCAGTATTTT. Amino acid sequence: CASSILGRSTTDTQYF.

The rearrangement links TRBV7-9 to TRBJ1-1; 8 positions agree with TRBD1. J gave up 5 bases and V 3 bases, and 11 bases lay outside the gene matches. Germline lookup yields CDR1 SEHNR and CDR2 FQNEAQ (reference sequence). This CDR3 is built from 16 residues. CDR3: CASSFGLVRGHTEAFF. The CDR3 bases are TGTGCCAGCAGCTTCGGTTTGGTCAGGGGGCATACTGAAGCTTTCTTT.

V gene TRBV11-3 combines with J gene TRBJ1-3; no firm D call. Per the germline V gene, CDR1 is SGHNT and CDR2 is YENEEA. CDR3 length equals 13 residues. Trimming shortened V by 5 bases and J by 4 bases, and 9 bases separated the two germline ends. CDR3 sequence (DNA): TGTGCCAGCAGCCCCCAACGGGGAAACACCATATATTTT. Its protein product is CASSPQRGNTIYF.

The CDR3 loop is CASSFSLAGGYGELFF. In DNA form, the CDR3 reads TGTGCCAGCAGCTTTTCGCTAGCGGGGGGATACGGGGAGCTGTTTTTT. This chain links TRBV7-2 with TRBJ2-2; 11 bases map to TRBD2. Looked up from germline, CDR1 is SGHTA and CDR2 is FQGNSA. The CDR3 consists of 16 residues. V shed 3 bases, J shed 7 bases, and the junction held 7 bases outside the gene matches.

To note about this clone: Other DNA sequences from this sample encode an identical CDR3 as well. The J gene is TRBJ2-7, the V gene TRBV5-6; a possible D gene is TRBD1 (5 bases). This CDR3 contains 11 residues. Germline V gene sequence: CDR1 SGHDT, CDR2 YYEEEE. Deletions cut 4 bases from V and 7 bases from J, with 9 bases between. This CDR3 is CASSEGDEQYF. DNA of the CDR3: TGTGCCAGCAGCGAAGGGGATGAGCAGTACTTC.

As DNA, the CDR3 is TGTGCCAGCGGGTCGGGGGAGCTGTTTTTT. Translation: CASGSGELFF. The chain uses TRBV28 and TRBJ2-2; no clear D gene. The CDR3 loop spans 10 amino acids. The germline gives CDR1 MDHEN, CDR2 SYDVKM. The ends were cut back, 8 bases at V and 8 bases at J, with 6 bases in the middle.

V is TRBV21-1 and J is TRBJ2-5; the table's TRBD1 call for D was not verified on the DNA. TRBV21-1 is annotated as a pseudogene. The CDR3 runs to 14 residues. The chain's CDR3 is CASSDPRDRGGQYF. The DNA for the CDR3 is TGTGCCAGCAGCGATCCCCGGGACAGAGGTGGCCAGTACTTC.

As DNA, the CDR3 is TGTGCCAGCAGTGTGGATGCTGGGGCCAACGTCCTGACTTTC. Amino acid sequence: CASSVDAGANVLTF. The chain joins TRBV9 to TRBJ2-6; D is unresolved. Trimming removed 5 bases at V and 2 bases at J, with 8 bases between. This CDR3 region has 14 residues. Germline V gene sequence: CDR1 SGDLS, CDR2 YYNGEE.

V and J are TRBV28 and TRBJ1-2; 7 bases are shared with TRBD1. V lost 5 bases and J lost 7; bases outside the gene matches: 7. The CDR3 runs 13 residues. The germline V gene encodes CDR1 MDHEN and CDR2 SYDVKM. CDR3 in amino acids: CASSPGQLTGYTF. The CDR3 nucleotides are TGTGCCAGCAGTCCGGGACAGTTGACTGGCTACACCTTC.

V is TRBV10-1 and J is TRBJ2-1; D gene unclear. This CDR3 is 11 amino acids long. Trimming removed 4 bases at V and 10 bases at J, with 8 bases between. The V gene's germline CDR1 is WNHNN and CDR2 SYGVQD (reference sequence). CDR3 sequence reads: CASSAGREQFF. The DNA of the CDR3 is TGCGCCAGCAGTGCGGGCAGGGAGCAGTTCTTC.

This rearrangement joins TRBV2 to TRBJ1-5; no firm D call. The CDR3 length is 13 residues. Germline V gene data show CDR1 as SNHLY and CDR2 as FYNNEI. V lost 6 bases to trimming and J lost 1 base, with 7 bases between them. The CDR3 loop reads CASRGDSNQPQHF. The CDR3 DNA reads as TGTGCCAGCAGGGGCGACAGCAATCAGCCCCAGCATTTT.

The J gene is TRBJ2-4, the V gene TRBV30, with 11 bases that match TRBD2. The germline V gene has CDR1 GTSNPN and CDR2 SVGIG (reference sequence). Trimming at V came to 2 bases and at J to 7 bases, leaving 7 bases not matched to a gene. The CDR3 spans 15 residues. This chain's CDR3 is CAWSLGLAGGNIQYF. The CDR3 nucleotides read TGTGCCTGGAGTCTTGGGCTAGCGGGGGGTAACATTCAGTACTTC.

The rearrangement links TRBV29-1 to TRBJ1-5, with TRBD1 matching over 10 bases. V trimming: 4 bases; J trimming: 3 bases; junction bases outside the gene matches: 6. The CDR3 covers 15 residues. Per the germline V gene, CDR1 is SQVTM and CDR2 is ANQGSEA. The CDR3 region is CSVAETGGTNQPQHF. In DNA form, the CDR3 reads TGCAGCGTTGCTGAGACAGGGGGCACCAATCAGCCCCAGCATTTT.

In this sample, this clone turned up once. The rearrangement links TRBV5-4 to TRBJ2-5; 7 bases map to TRBD2. CDR3 length: 13 amino acids. CDR1 SGHNT and CDR2 YYREEE come from the germline V gene (reference sequence). J lost 5 bases, V lost 2 bases, and 3 bases had no gene match. CDR3 in amino acids: CASSFGGGETQYF. The CDR3 bases are TGTGCCAGCAGCTTCGGGGGAGGGGAGACCCAGTACTTC.

V gene TRBV18 combines with J gene TRBJ1-6; TRBD1 matches at 8 bases. Trimming removed 3 bases from V and 9 bases from J; junction bases left unmatched: 7. The germline gives CDR1 KGHSH, CDR2 LQKENI. This CDR3 is built from 15 residues. The CDR3 region has the DNA TGTGCCAGCTCACCTGTCCCTACAGGGGGTTCACCCCTCCACTTT. This translates into CASSPVPTGGSPLHF.

The V and J genes are TRBV10-3 and TRBJ2-5; 9 bases match TRBD2. CDR3 length: 13 amino acids. With 7 bases clipped from V and 3 bases from J, the junction kept 3 bases outside the gene matches. Germline V gives CDR1 ENHRY, CDR2 SYGVKD. The CDR3 coding sequence is TGTGCCATCAATCGCGGGAGGGAAGAGACCCAGTACTTC. This encodes CAINRGREETQYF.

This clone appeared a single time. The J gene is TRBJ1-4, the V gene TRBV5-1; TRBD1 agrees at 8 bases. This CDR3 region has 17 residues. After removal of 8 bases from V and 4 bases from J, the junction contained 16 bases not matched to a gene. Germline CDR1 is SGHRS and CDR2 is YFSETQ. The CDR3 coding sequence is TGCGCCAGTACTAAAAGGCAGGGGGCGCTTTTTAATGAAAAACTGTTTTTT. Translated, it gives CASTKRQGALFNEKLFF.

The chain uses TRBV11-2 and TRBJ2-7, with D perhaps TRBD1 or TRBD2 (6 bases each). The CDR3 runs to 13 residues. Trimming shortened V by 5 bases and J by 7 bases, and 15 bases separated the two germline ends. Germline loops: CDR1 SGHAT, CDR2 FQNNGV. The CDR3 bases are TGTGCCAGCAGCCCACTACAGGGAGGAGAGCAGTACTTC. Protein: CASSPLQGGEQYF. Drawing the rest from reference TRBV11-2 and TRBJ2-7, the complete variable domain is EAGVAQSPRYKIIEKRQSVAFWCNPISGHATLYWYQQILGQGPKLLIQFQNNGVVDDSQLPKDRFSAERLKGVDSTLKIQPAKLEDSAVYLCASSPLQGGEQYFGPGTRLTVT.

The CDR3 is CASSLSGARANYGYTF. In nucleotides, the CDR3 is TGTGCCAGCAGCTTATCAGGGGCCCGAGCTAACTATGGCTACACCTTC. This chain connects TRBV7-8 to TRBJ1-2; TRBD1 might be the D (6 bases). This CDR3 contains 16 residues. Per the germline V gene, CDR1 is SGHVS and CDR2 is FQNEAQ. V was trimmed by 2 bases and J by 0 bases, leaving 13 bases between them.

The chain joins TRBV19 to TRBJ1-2; 8 bases align to TRBD1. Germline V gene data show CDR1 as LNHDA and CDR2 as SQIVND (reference sequence). The CDR3 covers 14 residues. J gave up 5 bases and V 2 bases, and 4 bases lay outside the gene matches. Written as DNA, the CDR3 is TGTGCCAGTAGTATACTCGGACAGGGATATGGCTACACCTTC. This codes for CASSILGQGYGYTF.